The 4 T cell receptor beta chains given below trace back to one sample, sequenced in a study of cytomegalovirus exposure and HLA in healthy donors (dated by TCRdb to 2016 to 2017). The library was made by the immunoSEQ multiplex PCR assay. The multiplex PCR relied on a mix of 60 forward primers for TCR Vbeta segments and 13 reverse primers for TCR Jbeta segments. As stored in TCRdb, this immuneACCESS dataset retains in-frame rearrangements with V and J assigned. A fraction of the clones does not appear; measured against another copy, unresolved V genes explain less than half of the discrepancy, and the remainder lacks a known reason. The sample table holds 110,000 or so clones, of which around 77% were seen once. Of the sample, approximately 5% falls within the top ten clones. Sample: PBMCs. The receptors originated from a woman between 25 and 40 years old in good health and CMV-seropositive.

V usage is TRBV30 and J usage is TRBJ1-1; 7 nucleotides align to TRBD1. V trimming: 4 bases; J trimming: 4 bases; junction bases outside the gene matches: 3. The V gene's germline CDR1 is GTSNPN and CDR2 SVGIG (reference sequence). The CDR3 is made up of 12 amino acids. The chain's CDR3 is CAWTGGITEAFF. In DNA, the CDR3 is TGTGCCTGGACAGGGGGTATCACTGAAGCTTTCTTT.

J is TRBJ2-7 and V is TRBV30; 15 bases match TRBD2. The V segment lost 3 bases and the J segment 6 bases; nucleotides outside the gene matches: 6. CDR3 length: 15 amino acids. The V gene's germline CDR1 is GTSNPN and CDR2 SVGIG (reference sequence). In nucleotides, the CDR3 is TGTGCCTGGAGCCAACCGGGACTAGCGGGAGGCGAGCAGTACTTC. Encoded protein: CAWSQPGLAGGEQYF.

This sequence joins TRBV6-1 and TRBJ1-1; D ambiguous. Trimming removed 3 bases from V and 0 bases from J, with 8 bases in between. Germline CDR1 reads MNHNS; CDR2 reads SASEGT. This CDR3 has 14 residues. This CDR3 reads CASSESSMNTEAFF. In nucleotides, the CDR3 is TGTGCCAGCAGTGAGAGTTCCATGAACACTGAAGCTTTCTTT.

V is TRBV27 and J is TRBJ2-2; 13 bases map to TRBD2. Trimming cost V 4 bases and J 4 bases; bases outside gene matches: 6. Germline V gives CDR1 MNHEY, CDR2 SMNVEV (reference sequence). This CDR3 is built from 17 residues. CDR3 in DNA: TGTGCCAGCAGTTCTCGACTAGCGGGGGGCCGCACCGGGGAGCTGTTTTTT. This sequence encodes CASSSRLAGGRTGELFF.